These 24 T cell receptor beta chains were all obtained from the same sample, sequenced in a study of T cells in Graves' hyperthyroidism and ophthalmopathy. TCR beta CDR3 regions were amplified from RNA. An initial round of RT-PCR targeting the TCR CDR3 relied on the HTBI primer set. TCRdb used MiXCR to reprocess the multiplex PCR reads, holding one entry per CDR3 protein. This sample has 370,000 or so distinct CDR3 sequences, with 15% to 18% found just once. Material: blood. These receptors were collected from a young woman with Graves' hyperthyroidism that later progressed to Graves' ophthalmopathy.

About this clonotype itself: A much larger clone sits a single nucleotide away, making a read error possible. The CDR3 spells CASRAATNTGELFF. The DNA for the CDR3 is TGTGCCAGCAGAGCGGCCACGAACACCGGGGAGCTGTTTTTT. The chain has TRBV6-1 and TRBJ2-2; D may be TRBD2 (5 bases). V was trimmed by 6 bases and J by 0 bases, leaving 8 bases between them. The germline CDR1 and CDR2 sequences are MNHNS and SASEGT. There are 14 residues in the CDR3.

The rearrangement joins TRBV9 to TRBJ2-5; a weak D match, TRBD1 (6 bases). V was pared by 5 bases and J by 2 bases, with 22 bases between. Looked up from germline, CDR1 is SGDLS and CDR2 is YYNGEE. This CDR3 comprises 17 residues. The CDR3 DNA reads as TGTGCCAGCAGTGAAGGAAGACAGGCCCCTTGGCAAGAGACCCAGTACTTC. As protein: CASSEGRQAPWQETQYF.

At least ten counts were recorded for this clonotype. V and J are TRBV30 and TRBJ2-1; 9 bases line up with TRBD2. Germline V gives CDR1 GTSNPN, CDR2 SVGIG (reference sequence). V was clipped by 0 bases and J by 2 bases; unmatched bases: 11. The CDR3 sequence is 18 residues long. CDR3 coding DNA: TGTGCCTGGAGTGTACTTGATAGCGGGAGACTTCCCTACAATGAGCAGTTCTTC. Encoded protein: CAWSVLDSGRLPYNEQFF.

Many counts were recorded for this clonotype. The chain has TRBV12-3 or TRBV12-4 and TRBJ1-5, with 7 bases fitting TRBD1. With V trimmed by 6 bases and J by 5 bases, 10 bases remained unmatched. There are 15 residues in the CDR3. CDR3 DNA sequence: TGTGCCAGCAGAATAGGACAGGCCCCACATCAGCCCCAGCATTTT. As protein: CASRIGQAPHQPQHF.

This clonotype was picked up many times. The chain links TRBV28 to TRBJ2-3, with 8 bases fitting TRBD2. V trimming: 11 bases; J trimming: 0 bases; junction bases outside the gene matches: 4. CDR1 and CDR2 (germline): MDHEN, SYDVKM. The CDR3 contains 13 residues. The DNA for the CDR3 is TGTGCCGCACTAGCGGCCAGCACAGATACGCAGTATTTT. Amino acids: CAALAASTDTQYF.

This clonotype has a handful of counts. The chain links TRBV20-1 to TRBJ2-1; 14 bases map to TRBD2. V trimming: 7 bases; J trimming: 7 bases; junction bases outside the gene matches: 9. The germline V gene encodes CDR1 DFQATT and CDR2 SNEGSKA (reference sequence). The CDR3 is 15 amino acids. The DNA for the CDR3 is TGCAGTGGCACGGGACTAGCGGGAGAGGGGAATGAGCAGTTCTTC. Residues: CSGTGLAGEGNEQFF.

The V and J genes are TRBV19 and TRBJ1-5; 8 bases align to TRBD1. The J segment lost 4 bases and the V segment lost 6 bases, leaving 5 bases of the junction unmatched. CDR1 is LNHDA and CDR2 is SQIVND in the germline V gene (reference sequence). The CDR3 runs 14 residues. The DNA of the CDR3 is TGTGCCAGTAGCTGGACAGGGATTAATCAGCCCCAGCATTTT. Its translation is CASSWTGINQPQHF.

A word on this clonotype: This may arise from a read error, as a much more abundant clone is one base away. J is TRBJ1-2 and V is TRBV6-2 or TRBV6-3; possibly TRBD1 for D (5 bases). The CDR3 has 17 residues. Germline assignment: CDR1 MNHEY and CDR2 SVGEGT. CDR3 sequence: CASSYSTGLQGFYGYIF. The CDR3 nucleotides are TGTGCCAGCAGTTACTCGACGGGACTCCAGGGCTTCTATGGCTACATCTTC.

In its sample, this clonotype was seen a few times. The genes are TRBV5-5 and TRBJ1-2; 8 bases align to TRBD1. V gave up 1 base and J gave up 4 bases; unmatched junction bases: 6. The CDR3 has 15 residues. Germline CDR1 and CDR2: SGHKS and YYEKEE (reference sequence). The CDR3 loop reads CASSLSGGSGYGYTF. CDR3 DNA sequence: TGTGCCAGCAGCTTGTCAGGGGGCAGCGGCTATGGCTACACCTTC. Full variable domain (rest looked up from reference TRBV5-5 and TRBJ1-2): DAGVTQSPTHLIKTRGQQVTLRCSPISGHKSVSWYQQVLGQGPQFIFQYYEKEERGRGNFPDRFSARQFPNYSSELNVNALLLGDSALYLCASSLSGGSGYGYTFGSGTRLTVV.

This clonotype was seen repeatedly, ten times or more. The rearrangement joins TRBV20-1 to TRBJ2-3; 10 bases are shared with TRBD2. CDR3 length: 15 amino acids. Trimming removed 0 bases from V and 8 bases from J; junction bases left unmatched: 8. Germline CDR1 DFQATT, CDR2 SNEGSKA (reference sequence). CDR3 loop: CSARDGAGGPGTQYF. The CDR3 DNA reads TGCAGTGCTAGAGATGGAGCGGGAGGGCCGGGTACGCAGTATTTT.

The gene calls are TRBV20-1 and TRBJ1-6; D gene unclear. Germline values: CDR1 DFQATT, CDR2 SNEGSKA (reference sequence). The CDR3 is 17 residues long. Trimming took 4 bases from V and 7 from J, leaving 23 bases between them. The CDR3 spells CSAIQFFPPTLNSPLHF. In DNA form, the CDR3 reads TGCAGTGCTATACAGTTTTTTCCTCCAACCCTAAATTCACCCCTCCACTTT.

This chain links TRBV30 with TRBJ1-2, with no clear D. This CDR3 spans 14 amino acids. V was cut by 4 bases and J by 3 bases, with 15 bases left in between. The germline CDR1 and CDR2 sequences are GTSNPN and SVGIG (reference sequence). The CDR3, as DNA: TGTGCCTGGAAGTTTGATACGCTAGACTATGGCTACACCTTC. This sequence encodes CAWKFDTLDYGYTF.

This clonotype has a count of ten or more. The V and J genes are TRBV3-1 and TRBJ2-4, with D uncertain. Germline CDR1 is LGHDT and CDR2 is YNNKEL (reference sequence). Trimming took off 1 base at V and 0 bases at J, with 4 bases between the two ends. The CDR3 sequence is 14 residues long. CDR3 sequence reads: CASSQGLAKNIQYF. CDR3 nucleotide sequence: TGTGCCAGCAGCCAAGGCCTAGCCAAAAACATTCAGTACTTC.

Concerning this clonotype: The junction does not match germline at one end; this may be a read error. The chain joins TRBV9 to TRBJ2-5, with 7 bases that match TRBD2. The CDR3 sequence is 16 residues long. Germline V lookup: CDR1 SGDLS, CDR2 YYNGEE. The CDR3 nucleotides are TGTACCAGCAGCCCCCGTGCGGCGGGAGCCCAAGAGACCCAGTACTTC. Translating gives CTSSPRAAGAQETQYF.

This clonotype was counted at least ten times. V gene TRBV24-1 combines with J gene TRBJ1-1; D call uncertain. V lost 3 bases to trimming and J lost 14 bases, with 18 bases between them. This CDR3 contains 13 residues. Germline CDR1 and CDR2: KGHDR and SFDVKD. CDR3 amino acids: CATSDQDLSQRFF. Here the CDR3 DNA reads TGTGCCACCAGTGATCAGGACCTATCGCAAAGATTCTTT.

This clonotype has a count of ten or more. The chain links TRBV28 to TRBJ2-1; perhaps TRBD2 as D (5 bases). Germline V gene lookup returns CDR1 MDHEN and CDR2 SYDVKM. Trimming stripped 4 bases from V and 1 base from J, with 11 bases between. This CDR3 comprises 15 residues. CDR3 bases: TGTGCCAGCAGTTGGGCTAGCTCATCCTACAATGAGCAGTTCTTC. Translated, it gives CASSWASSSYNEQFF.

This clonotype has a handful of counts. V usage is TRBV2 and J usage is TRBJ2-1, with 12 bases fitting TRBD2. Unmatched junction bases numbered 11, after V lost 6 bases and J lost 5 bases. Germline V lookup: CDR1 SNHLY, CDR2 FYNNEI. The CDR3 runs to 17 residues. For the CDR3, the DNA is TGTGCCAGCAGCCTCCTAGCTGGACTAGCGGGAAACAATGAGCAGTTCTTC. Translating it yields CASSLLAGLAGNNEQFF.

Notes on this clonotype: It may be a read error: a sequence one base away is much more abundant. The chain joins TRBV5-1 to TRBJ2-2, with 7 bases that match TRBD1. J lost 4 bases, V lost 0 bases, and 3 bases had no gene match. Germline CDR1 SGHRS, CDR2 YFSETQ. This CDR3 spans 15 amino acids. CDR3 amino acids: CASSLEGASTGELFF. In DNA form, the CDR3 reads TGCGCCAGCAGCTTGGAGGGGGCCAGCACCGGGGAGCTGTTTTTT.

The V and J genes are TRBV20-1 and TRBJ2-1, with 12 bases fitting TRBD2. The V gene end was trimmed by 1 base and the J gene end by 5 bases; junction bases not matched to a gene: 0. From germline, CDR1 is DFQATT and CDR2 SNEGSKA (reference sequence). The CDR3 sequence is 14 residues long. CDR3 protein: CSARGTSGNNEQFF. Written as DNA, the CDR3 is TGCAGTGCTAGAGGGACTAGCGGGAACAATGAGCAGTTCTTC.

This clonotype was counted many times. This chain connects TRBV28 to TRBJ1-2; tentatively, D is TRBD1 (6 bases). Trimming removed 5 bases at V and 7 bases at J, with 14 bases between. The CDR3 contains 13 residues. The V gene's germline CDR1 is MDHEN and CDR2 SYDVKM. The CDR3 coding sequence is TGTGCCAGCAGTGCCCCGACAGGCTCTGGCTACACCTTC. As protein: CASSAPTGSGYTF.

This clonotype was detected many times. The chain combines TRBV7-9 with TRBJ2-3, with D perhaps assigned TRBD1 or TRBD2 (5 bases each). The germline V gene has CDR1 SEHNR and CDR2 FQNEAQ (reference sequence). The CDR3 spans 16 residues. V shed 4 bases and J shed 8 bases, with 22 bases lying between them. The CDR3 bases are TGTGCCAGCAGCTCAGGGTGGGGCAGCGGCCCTGGTACGCAGTATTTT. Translating gives CASSSGWGSGPGTQYF.

This rearrangement joins TRBV6-1 to TRBJ1-1; D call uncertain. V lost 6 bases and J 3 bases, leaving 11 bases between the germline ends. The CDR3 runs to 13 residues. Per germline, CDR1 MNHNS and CDR2 SASEGT. The CDR3 DNA reads TGTGCCAGCAGACCAAGATCGTACACTGAAGCTTTCTTT. Translating it yields CASRPRSYTEAFF.

This clonotype came up a few times. The chain joins TRBV29-1 to TRBJ2-3; unclear D gene. The germline V and J ends were trimmed by 8 bases and 3 bases, with 0 bases remaining between them. CDR3 size: 8 residues. The germline V gene has CDR1 SQVTM and CDR2 ANQGSEA. Here the CDR3 reads CSTDTQYF. The CDR3 DNA reads as TGCAGCACAGATACGCAGTATTTT.

In DNA form, the CDR3 reads TGCGCCAGCAGCTTGGATCGGCCCCGGGAGACCCAGTACTTC. Its protein is CASSLDRPRETQYF. The V and J genes are TRBV5-1 and TRBJ2-5; no reliable D call. The germline V gene encodes CDR1 SGHRS and CDR2 YFSETQ. The CDR3 covers 14 residues. Deletions cut 0 bases from V and 5 bases from J, with 11 bases between. The full variable domain, with the rest looked up from reference TRBV5-1 and TRBJ2-5, is KAGVTQTPRYLIKTRGQQVTLSCSPISGHRSVSWYQQTPGQGLQFLFEYFSETQRNKGNFPGRFSGRQFSNSRSEMNVSTLELGDSALYLCASSLDRPRETQYFGPGTRLLVL.